The 17 T cell receptor beta chains presented below share a single source sample, sequenced in a study of T cells in Graves' hyperthyroidism and ophthalmopathy. TCR beta CDR3 sequences were amplified from RNA transcripts. HTBI primers drove first-round RT-PCR of the TCR CDR3. TCRdb reprocessed the multiplex PCR reads via MiXCR and lists one record per CDR3 protein. Of some 500,000 distinct CDR3 sequences listed, approximately 15% are singletons. The sequencing sample was made of blood. These receptor sequences come from a woman aged 18-29 years with Graves' hyperthyroidism.

A note on this clonotype: A single base separates this from a much larger clone, so it may be a read error. The chain combines TRBV27 with TRBJ1-1, with no clear D. This CDR3 contains 15 residues. Germline V gene lookup returns CDR1 MNHEY and CDR2 SMNVEV (reference sequence). With 7 bases removed from V and 0 bases from J, the gap between germline ends came to 15 bases. CDR3 DNA sequence: TGTGCCAGCAACACACTTCGTGCGTTGAACACTGAAGCTTTCTTT. This translates into CASNTLRALNTEAFF.

In its sample, this clonotype was seen many times. V usage is TRBV19 and J usage is TRBJ2-1, with 14 positions matching TRBD2. Germline V gene lookup returns CDR1 LNHDA and CDR2 SQIVND (reference sequence). V dropped 2 bases and J dropped 10; count of bases not matched to a gene: 4. The CDR3 runs 15 residues. CDR3 nucleotide sequence: TGTGCCAGTAGTATAAGGGGACTAGCGGGAGTGGAGCAGTTCTTC. Translation: CASSIRGLAGVEQFF.

This clonotype was counted many times. CDR3 DNA: TGTGCCAGCAGACAGGGGGAGACAGGTGATACTGAAGCTTTCTTT. Its protein is CASRQGETGDTEAFF. V gene TRBV2 combines with J gene TRBJ1-1; 8 bases align to TRBD1. V lost 6 bases to trimming and J lost 5 bases; unmatched junction nucleotides: 11. The CDR3 extends over 15 amino acids. The germline V gene encodes CDR1 SNHLY and CDR2 FYNNEI.

This clonotype has ten or more counts. The V gene is TRBV3-1, the J gene TRBJ2-1; 7 nucleotides agree with TRBD2. The V gene end was trimmed by 1 base and the J gene end by 4 bases; junction bases not matched to a gene: 19. This CDR3 comprises 20 residues. Germline lookup yields CDR1 LGHDT and CDR2 YNNKEL (reference sequence). CDR3 loop: CASSQVLKDALRETYNEQFF. The CDR3 region has the DNA TGTGCCAGCAGCCAAGTCCTGAAGGATGCATTGCGGGAGACTTACAATGAGCAGTTCTTC.

The chain uses TRBV10-3 and TRBJ2-1; unclear D gene. CDR1 is ENHRY and CDR2 is SYGVKD in the germline V gene. This CDR3 spans 13 amino acids. V lost 1 base and J lost 6, with 7 bases in between. The CDR3 DNA sequence: TGTGCCATCAGTGAGTTTTTGAGCAATGAGCAGTTCTTC. Protein product: CAISEFLSNEQFF.

In this sample, this clonotype turned up many times. This sequence joins TRBV20-1 and TRBJ1-4, with TRBD1 matching 8 bases. The CDR3 is 15 amino acids. V lost 2 bases and J lost 8; bases outside the gene matches: 10. The V gene's germline CDR1 is DFQATT and CDR2 SNEGSKA (reference sequence). DNA of the CDR3: TGCAGTGCTAGAAGGCGGACAGGGTCTAGCGAAAAACTGTTTTTT. It is translated as CSARRRTGSSEKLFF.

This clonotype was seen a few times. The chain is built from TRBV5-1 and TRBJ2-1; 7 bases map to TRBD2. J gave up 4 bases and V 7 bases, and 5 bases lay outside the gene matches. Germline loops: CDR1 SGHRS, CDR2 YFSETQ. This CDR3 has 13 amino acids. The CDR3 DNA reads as TGCGCCAGCGGGACTACCGAATACAATGAGCAGTTCTTC. The encoded protein is CASGTTEYNEQFF.

The chain is built from TRBV6-9 and TRBJ1-1; tentatively, D is TRBD1 (6 bases). CDR1 is MNHGY and CDR2 is SVAAGI in the germline V gene. CDR3 length: 14 amino acids. The V gene lost 7 bases and the J gene lost 3 bases, with 15 bases spanning the gap. CDR3 protein: CASTLQGRYTEAFF. For the CDR3, the DNA is TGTGCCAGCACGTTACAGGGACGGTACACTGAAGCTTTCTTT.

There are many counts of this clonotype. This sequence joins TRBV2 and TRBJ2-7; TRBD2 agrees at 15 bases. Looked up from germline, CDR1 is SNHLY and CDR2 is FYNNEI. J gave up 5 bases and V 6 bases, and 2 bases lay outside the gene matches. The CDR3 runs to 14 residues. This chain's CDR3 is CASSGTSGRNEQYF. Here the CDR3 DNA reads TGTGCCAGCAGCGGGACTAGCGGGAGGAACGAGCAGTACTTC.

This clonotype was seen many times. This chain joins TRBV2 and TRBJ2-2, with D perhaps TRBD2 (5 bases). The length of the CDR3 is 17 residues. The germline V gene encodes CDR1 SNHLY and CDR2 FYNNEI. Trimming took off 0 bases at V and 5 bases at J, with 16 bases between the two ends. In DNA form, the CDR3 reads TGTGCCAGCAGTGAAGCGCGCGGGCGGAGAGGGACCGGGGAGCTGTTTTTT. Its translation: CASSEARGRRGTGELFF.

This clonotype was observed at least ten times. The chain recombines TRBV6-5 with TRBJ2-3; TRBD2 agrees at 13 bases. CDR3 length: 17 amino acids. After removal of 2 bases from V and 2 bases from J, the junction contained 4 bases not matched to a gene. CDR1 and CDR2 (germline): MNHEY, SVGAGI. The CDR3 nucleotides are TGTGCCAGCAGTTACCGGGGACTAGCGGGATTCACAGATACGCAGTATTTT. Translating it yields CASSYRGLAGFTDTQYF.

This clonotype was detected a few times. The chain is built from TRBV29-1 and TRBJ1-3, with D perhaps matching TRBD1 (5 bases). The CDR3 extends over 14 amino acids. Germline-derived CDR1 and CDR2 are SQVTM and ANQGSEA. The V gene lost 7 bases and the J gene lost 0 bases, with 13 bases spanning the gap. DNA for the CDR3: TGCAGCGCAGAGACAGTGAACTCTGGAAACACCATATATTTT. Residues: CSAETVNSGNTIYF.

The CDR3 DNA follows: TGTGCCAGTATGGGACTAGCGGGAGGTACCGGGGAGCTGTTTTTT. Its translation is CASMGLAGGTGELFF. This chain connects TRBV19 to TRBJ2-2; 15 nucleotides agree with TRBD2. The CDR3 loop spans 15 amino acids. CDR1 is LNHDA, CDR2 SQIVND, per germline (reference sequence). Trimming at V came to 7 bases and at J to 5 bases, leaving 2 bases not matched to a gene.

This clonotype was counted ten times or more. The chain employs TRBV11-3 and TRBJ2-3; perhaps TRBD1 as D (5 bases). The germline gives CDR1 SGHNT, CDR2 YENEEA. The V and J ends lost 4 bases and 3 bases respectively, with 11 bases between them. The CDR3 has 14 residues. The CDR3 DNA reads TGTGCCAGCAGCTCCCAGGGCCGGACAGATACGCAGTATTTT. As protein: CASSSQGRTDTQYF.

This clonotype has a handful of counts. The chain uses TRBV7-8 and TRBJ2-7, with TRBD1 matching 9 bases. This CDR3 region has 15 residues. V shed 5 bases, J shed 2 bases, and the junction held 7 bases outside the gene matches. Germline assignment: CDR1 SGHVS and CDR2 FQNEAQ. The CDR3 DNA is TGTGCCAGCAGCCCTGACAGGGGGGACGCCTACGAGCAGTACGTC. Its translation: CASSPDRGDAYEQYV.

The V gene is TRBV5-6, the J gene TRBJ2-3; TRBD2 agrees at 9 bases. Germline V gene data show CDR1 as SGHDT and CDR2 as YYEEEE. This CDR3 is 15 amino acids long. V trimming: 0 bases; J trimming: 6 bases; junction bases outside the gene matches: 5. Written as DNA, the CDR3 is TGTGCCAGCAGCTTGGAGCTAGCGGGAATGGATACGCAGTATTTT. It translates to CASSLELAGMDTQYF.

A few counts support this clonotype. J is TRBJ2-1 and V is TRBV4-2; TRBD2 matches 14 bases. The CDR3 is 17 amino acids. Germline trimming cut 5 bases from V and 7 bases from J; bases unmatched to any gene: 10. Germline CDR1 LGHNA, CDR2 YNFKEQ. This CDR3 is CASSLRLAGGPRNEQFF. The CDR3, as DNA: TGTGCCAGCAGCTTACGACTAGCGGGAGGGCCCAGGAATGAGCAGTTCTTC.